This T cell receptor beta chain was sequenced during a study of blood T cell repertoires in COVID-19. As for the study in general: Samples taken during acute and convalescent COVID-19 were collected in the United States, Italy and Spain. The analysed material was cDNA or gDNA that came from T cells, B-cell-depleted T cells, or PBMCs.

Per the germline V gene, CDR1 is LNHDA and CDR2 is SQIVND (reference sequence). This CDR3 contains 15 residues. V lost 1 base to trimming and J lost 4 bases; unmatched junction nucleotides: 5. In the study's own analysis: Estimates of nucleated cell counts were drawn from the amplification of reference gene primers. Sequencing used immunoSEQ multiplex PCR; TCRdb keeps in-frame clones, though not all of them. V and J calls and clone size are those listed in that table; D and trimming were worked out from the DNA. The sample carries about 110,000 clones, about 88% recorded once. The TCR comes from a woman in her forties or fifties with acute or convalescent COVID-19. V and J are TRBV19 and TRBJ2-5; the match to TRBD2 covers 8 bases. The source material was peripheral blood. This CDR3 reads CASSIVGRGGETQYF. Here the CDR3 DNA reads TGTGCCAGTAGTATAGTCGGGAGGGGTGGAGAGACCCAGTACTTC.